The 5 T cell receptor beta chains reported below all come from one sample, sequenced in a study of shared clonotypes between healthy human individuals. Clones were sequenced by immunoSEQ multiplex PCR, and TCRdb holds only the in-frame ones, with some missing. The table lists 2 million to 2.5 million clones, 93% of them singletons, with more than 1.5% in the top ten. It was CD45RO-negative cells, positively selected for CCR7, that made up naive CD8 cells, with terminally differentiated effector memory CD45RA+ cells excluded. The sequenced sample was naive CD8+ T cells from PBMCs. All receptors come from a man aged 18 to 29 in good health. Some clones in this sample may be carry-over from other donors' samples.

This clone was counted a single time. The chain joins TRBV6-5 to TRBJ2-5, with 9 positions matching TRBD2. The length of the CDR3 is 16 residues. J was trimmed by 5 bases and V by 1 base; bases with no gene match: 8. Germline CDR1 MNHEY, CDR2 SVGAGI. CDR3 sequence: CASSYYSTSGRETQYF. CDR3 DNA: TGTGCCAGCAGTTACTACTCGACTAGCGGTCGGGAGACCCAGTACTTC.

The sample holds a few counts of this clone. The rearrangement links TRBV2 to TRBJ1-5; D unresolved. The germline gives CDR1 SNHLY, CDR2 FYNNEI. The CDR3 spans 14 residues. The V gene lost 1 base and the J gene lost 4 bases, with 8 bases spanning the gap. The CDR3 protein is CASSEGDVNQPQHF. The CDR3 bases are TGTGCCAGCAGTGAAGGCGATGTTAATCAGCCCCAGCATTTT.

As concerns this clone: The same CDR3 is also encoded by other DNA sequences in this sample. The chain is built from TRBV7-9 and TRBJ2-1; D is unresolved. With 1 base removed from V and 7 bases from J, the gap between germline ends came to 5 bases. The length of the CDR3 is 12 residues. Germline values: CDR1 SEHNR, CDR2 FQNEAQ (reference sequence). The DNA of the CDR3 is TGTGCCAGCAGCTTAGGCACAAATGAGCAGTTCTTC. This sequence encodes CASSLGTNEQFF.

V is TRBV7-8 and J is TRBJ2-7, with TRBD2 matching 11 bases. V shed 2 bases, J shed 3 bases, and the junction held 6 bases outside the gene matches. Germline V gene sequence: CDR1 SGHVS, CDR2 FQNEAQ. The CDR3 runs 16 residues. This CDR3 reads CASSLLMGLADYEQYF. The CDR3 DNA is TGTGCCAGCAGCTTATTAATGGGACTAGCGGACTACGAGCAGTACTTC.

The V gene is TRBV5-5, the J gene TRBJ2-5; D may be TRBD2 (5 bases). The ends were cut back, 1 base at V and 1 base at J, with 11 bases in the middle. This CDR3 region has 15 residues. Germline V gene sequence: CDR1 SGHKS, CDR2 YYEKEE (reference sequence). In DNA form, the CDR3 reads TGTGCCAGCAGCTTGCCTCGGGAAATCCAAGAGACCCAGTACTTC. Its translation: CASSLPREIQETQYF.